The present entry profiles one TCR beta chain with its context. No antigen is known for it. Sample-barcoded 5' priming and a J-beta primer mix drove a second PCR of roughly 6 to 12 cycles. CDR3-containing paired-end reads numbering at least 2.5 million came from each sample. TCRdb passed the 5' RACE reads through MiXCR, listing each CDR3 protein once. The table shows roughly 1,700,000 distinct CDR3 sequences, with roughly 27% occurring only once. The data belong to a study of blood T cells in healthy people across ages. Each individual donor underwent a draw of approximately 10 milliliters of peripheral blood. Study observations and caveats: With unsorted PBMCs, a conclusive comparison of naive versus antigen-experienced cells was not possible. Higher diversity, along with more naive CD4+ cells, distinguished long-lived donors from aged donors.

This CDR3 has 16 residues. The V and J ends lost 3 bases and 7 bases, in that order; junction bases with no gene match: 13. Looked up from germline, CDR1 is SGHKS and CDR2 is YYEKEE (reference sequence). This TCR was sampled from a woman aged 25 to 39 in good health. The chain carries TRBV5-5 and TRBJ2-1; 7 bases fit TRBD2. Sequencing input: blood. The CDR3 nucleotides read TGTGCCAGCAGCTCTATTTGGGGCGGGGGATGGAATGAGCAGTTCTTC. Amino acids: CASSSIWGGGWNEQFF.